Each of the 26 T cell receptor beta chains below was sequenced from the same sample in a study of Ad26.COV2.S vaccination and SARS-CoV-2 variants. Noted treatment: roughly 18 received Ad26.COV2.S at low or high dose, single or two shots; 5 received placebo; per-sample allocation not given. Sampling was performed 63 days after the first vaccine or placebo injection. Sequenced by immunoSEQ multiplex PCR; TCRdb stores in-frame clones only, minus some. This sample yields hundreds of thousands of clones, of which roughly 87% are seen a single time; about 3.4% belongs to the top ten. The sequences come from peripheral blood, collected in a trial of Ad26.COV2.S vaccine versus placebo. These receptors all stem from a person between 18 and 65 years old who received the Ad26.COV2.S COVID-19 vaccine or a placebo.

The chain links TRBV3-1 (or the pseudogene TRBV3-2) to TRBJ1-1; D gene ambiguous. V was shortened by 6 bases and J by 0 bases, with 8 bases between the two germline ends. Germline assignment: CDR1 LGHDT and CDR2 YNNKEL (reference sequence). The CDR3 extends over 13 amino acids. The CDR3 here is CASSRPMNTEAFF. CDR3 nucleotide sequence: TGTGCCAGCAGTAGACCCATGAACACTGAAGCTTTCTTT.

The chain recombines TRBV7-9 with TRBJ2-1; unclear D gene. Germline CDR1 reads SEHNR; CDR2 reads FQNEAQ (reference sequence). The CDR3 sequence is 14 residues long. Trimming took off 5 bases at V and 4 bases at J, with 12 bases between the two ends. CDR3 DNA sequence: TGTGCCAGCAGCCCGACCTGGGGTTACAATGAGCAGTTCTTC. Its protein is CASSPTWGYNEQFF. The variable domain in full, with the rest retrieved from reference TRBV7-9 and TRBJ2-1, is DTGVSQNPRHKITKRGQNVTFRCDPISEHNRLYWYRQTLGQGPEFLTYFQNEAQLEKSRLLSDRFSAERPKGSFSTLEIQRTEQGDSAMYLCASSPTWGYNEQFFGPGTRLTVL.

This chain connects TRBV11-1 to TRBJ2-5; a possible D gene is TRBD1 (5 bases). The germline gives CDR1 SGHAT, CDR2 FQDESV (reference sequence). The V and J ends lost 5 bases and 1 base respectively, with 14 bases between them. CDR3 length equals 15 residues. The chain's CDR3 is CASSNPDRGQETQYF. CDR3 coding DNA: TGTGCCAGCAGCAACCCAGACAGAGGCCAAGAGACCCAGTACTTC. Full variable domain (missing parts from reference TRBV11-1 and TRBJ2-5): EAEVAQSPRYKITEKSQAVAFWCDPISGHATLYWYRQILGQGPELLVQFQDESVVDDSQLPKDRFSAERLKGVDSTLKIQPAELGDSAMYLCASSNPDRGQETQYFGPGTRLLVL.

V and J are TRBV7-2 and TRBJ2-1; 7 nucleotides match TRBD2. The V and J ends lost 7 bases and 7 bases, in that order; junction bases with no gene match: 7. The CDR3 covers 13 residues. Germline CDR1 and CDR2: SGHTA and FQGNSA. CDR3: CASILGGVNEQFF. DNA of the CDR3: TGTGCCAGCATCCTTGGGGGGGTAAATGAGCAGTTCTTC.

The rearrangement links TRBV30 to TRBJ2-3; 7 nucleotides align to TRBD2. Germline trimming cut 5 bases from V and 0 bases from J; bases unmatched to any gene: 5. The CDR3 has 14 amino acids. CDR1 and CDR2 (germline): GTSNPN, SVGIG (reference sequence). The DNA for the CDR3 is TGTGCCTGGTCGGGGGGACTAAGCACAGATACGCAGTATTTT. Its translation: CAWSGGLSTDTQYF.

The V call is TRBV9, the J call TRBJ1-2; maybe TRBD1 (6 bases). The CDR3 loop spans 16 amino acids. Trimming took 0 bases from V and 7 from J, leaving 19 bases between them. Germline V lookup: CDR1 SGDLS, CDR2 YYNGEE. The DNA for the CDR3 is TGTGCCAGCAGCGTAGTTTCAGGGGATTTTATCTTTGGCTACACCTTC. Translating it yields CASSVVSGDFIFGYTF. Drawing the rest from reference TRBV9 and TRBJ1-2, the complete variable domain is DSGVTQTPKHLITATGQRVTLRCSPRSGDLSVYWYQQSLDQGLQFLIQYYNGEERAKGNILERFSAQQFPDLHSELNLSSLELGDSALYFCASSVVSGDFIFGYTFGSGTRLTVV.

The chain recombines TRBV5-1 with TRBJ1-6; TRBD1 matches at 7 bases. This CDR3 has 16 residues. Germline V gene lookup returns CDR1 SGHRS and CDR2 YFSETQ. V shed 0 bases and J 2 bases; nucleotides not matched to a gene: 2. The CDR3 nucleotides read TGCGCCAGCAGCTTGGAGGGGACAGCCTATAATTCACCCCTCCACTTT. As protein: CASSLEGTAYNSPLHF.

This chain links TRBV11-3 with TRBJ2-5, with D maybe TRBD1 (7 bases). CDR3 length: 13 residues. Deletions cut 5 bases from V and 5 bases from J, with 12 bases between. Germline lookup yields CDR1 SGHNT and CDR2 YENEEA. Written as DNA, the CDR3 is TGTGCCAGCAGCCCCAGGGGGGCGGAGACCCAGTACTTC. Residues: CASSPRGAETQYF.

In the case of this clone: The sample has other DNA sequences that encode this CDR3 too. This chain uses TRBV9 with TRBJ1-5; D is undetermined. Trimming removed 2 bases from V and 2 bases from J, with 11 bases in between. The length of the CDR3 is 15 residues. Germline assignment: CDR1 SGDLS and CDR2 YYNGEE. DNA for the CDR3: TGTGCCAGCAGCGTCGGTAGCCAGGGCAATCAGCCCCAGCATTTT. Translating gives CASSVGSQGNQPQHF.

This clone was detected a few times. The rearrangement links TRBV9 to TRBJ1-3; maybe TRBD1 (6 bases). Germline V gives CDR1 SGDLS, CDR2 YYNGEE. CDR3 length: 17 residues. With 4 bases removed from V and 0 bases from J, the gap between germline ends came to 17 bases. The CDR3 coding sequence is TGTGCCAGCAGCCCCCAACCTACAGGGTCCTCTGGAAACACCATATATTTT. Its translation: CASSPQPTGSSGNTIYF.

The rearrangement joins TRBV19 to TRBJ2-7; 11 bases map to TRBD1. This CDR3 region has 15 residues. CDR1 LNHDA and CDR2 SQIVND come from the germline V gene (reference sequence). V gave up 4 bases and J gave up 5 bases; unmatched junction bases: 7. The CDR3 sequence is CASSTPGQGVDEQYF. The CDR3 coding sequence is TGTGCCAGTAGTACGCCGGGACAGGGGGTCGACGAGCAGTACTTC. Supplemented by reference TRBV19 and TRBJ2-7, the full variable domain reads DGGITQSPKYLFRKEGQNVTLSCEQNLNHDAMYWYRQDPGQGLRLIYYSQIVNDFQKGDIAEGYSVSREKKESFPLTVTSAQKNPTAFYLCASSTPGQGVDEQYFGPGTRLTVT.

The rearrangement joins TRBV5-1 to TRBJ1-1, with D tentatively TRBD1 (6 bases). The CDR3 consists of 15 residues. V was shortened by 4 bases and J by 4 bases, with 17 bases between the two germline ends. Germline CDR1 is SGHRS and CDR2 is YFSETQ. The CDR3 reads CASSLWRGDATEAFF. CDR3 nucleotides: TGCGCCAGCAGCCTTTGGAGGGGGGATGCCACTGAAGCTTTCTTT.

This clone appeared a single time. The CDR3 DNA follows: TGTGCCAGCTCACCACTACTACAGGGCGGCGAGCAGTACTTC. Translated, it gives CASSPLLQGGEQYF. The genes are TRBV18 and TRBJ2-7, with D possibly matching TRBD1 (6 bases). From germline, CDR1 is KGHSH and CDR2 LQKENI. The CDR3 runs 14 residues. Trimming took off 1 base at V and 6 bases at J, with 13 bases between the two ends.

In its sample, this clone was seen a few times. The chain couples TRBV4-2 to TRBJ1-5; D gene uncertain. This CDR3 region has 16 residues. The V and J ends lost 0 bases and 0 bases respectively, with 9 bases between them. Germline CDR1 and CDR2: LGHNA and YNFKEQ. CDR3 in DNA: TGTGCCAGCAGCCAAGATGGTGACTATAGCAATCAGCCCCAGCATTTT. This gives the protein CASSQDGDYSNQPQHF.

CDR3 sequence: CASSVGRSGGELFF. The CDR3 nucleotides read TGTGCCAGCAGCGTAGGACGGTCTGGCGGGGAGCTGTTTTTT. V gene TRBV9 combines with J gene TRBJ2-2; no clear D gene. V dropped 0 bases and J dropped 7 bases, with 10 bases sitting between them. The CDR3 has 14 residues. The germline gives CDR1 SGDLS, CDR2 YYNGEE. Complete variable domain (other parts from reference TRBV9 and TRBJ2-2): DSGVTQTPKHLITATGQRVTLRCSPRSGDLSVYWYQQSLDQGLQFLIQYYNGEERAKGNILERFSAQQFPDLHSELNLSSLELGDSALYFCASSVGRSGGELFFGEGSRLTVL.

The chain uses TRBV5-4 and TRBJ2-3; perhaps TRBD2 as D (7 bases). The CDR3 consists of 15 residues. The V end lost 4 bases, the J end lost 3 bases, and 15 bases lay between the germline ends. Germline V gene sequence: CDR1 SGHNT, CDR2 YYREEE (reference sequence). The CDR3 bases are TGTGCCAGCAGCGTTGGGGGGGCACGAACAGATACGCAGTATTTT. It yields the protein CASSVGGARTDTQYF.

Comments on this clone: Within the sample, other DNA sequences also encode this same CDR3. The rearrangement links TRBV18 to TRBJ1-2, with 8 nucleotides matching TRBD1. Trimming took 3 bases from V and 4 from J; bases not matched to a gene: 1. CDR3 size: 13 residues. Looked up from germline, CDR1 is KGHSH and CDR2 is LQKENI. CDR3: CASSPDRGYGYTF. The CDR3 DNA follows: TGTGCCAGCTCACCTGACAGGGGCTATGGCTACACCTTC.

The V gene is TRBV18, the J gene TRBJ1-2; 12 bases agree with TRBD1. V was pared by 0 bases and J by 6 bases, with 2 bases of the junction left unmatched. The CDR3 is 15 amino acids. Germline values: CDR1 KGHSH, CDR2 LQKENI. CDR3 residues: CASSPPGTGGNGYTF. CDR3 DNA: TGTGCCAGCTCACCACCCGGGACAGGGGGCAATGGCTACACCTTC.

V and J are TRBV2 and TRBJ1-5; 8 bases are a match to TRBD1. The germline V gene has CDR1 SNHLY and CDR2 FYNNEI. The V gene end was trimmed by 8 bases and the J gene end by 3 bases; junction bases not matched to a gene: 9. The CDR3 sequence is 15 residues long. The CDR3 loop reads CASSGGTGFNQPQHF. DNA for the CDR3: TGTGCCAGCTCGGGGGGGACAGGCTTCAATCAGCCCCAGCATTTT.

This clone was seen only once. V usage is TRBV4-3 and J usage is TRBJ1-2; D call uncertain. Germline V gene data show CDR1 as LGHNA and CDR2 as YSLEER. The V end lost 0 bases, the J end lost 4 bases, and 9 bases lay between the germline ends. The CDR3 totals 14 residues. The CDR3 DNA sequence: TGCGCCAGCAGCCAAGAGGGGAGAGGCTATGGCTACACCTTC. It specifies CASSQEGRGYGYTF.

A remark on this clone: At one end the junction does not follow the germline gene, possibly because of a read error. V gene TRBV12-5 combines with J gene TRBJ2-7; D might be TRBD1 or TRBD2, each matching 7 bases. The CDR3 spans 12 residues. Germline V gene lookup returns CDR1 LGHNT and CDR2 FRNRAP. As DNA, the CDR3 is TGTGCTAGTGGTTTGCCAGGGAGGGGGCCAAACTTC. Translating it yields CASGLPGRGPNF.

This chain connects TRBV27 to TRBJ2-7; possibly TRBD1 for D (5 bases). CDR3 length: 12 residues. The germline V and J ends were trimmed by 1 base and 5 bases, with 6 bases remaining between them. Germline V CDR1 and CDR2: MNHEY, SMNVEV (reference sequence). CDR3 region: CASSLWGNEQYF. As DNA, the CDR3 is TGTGCCAGCAGTTTATGGGGCAACGAGCAGTACTTC.

The CDR3 sequence is CASSADSNQPQHF. The CDR3 DNA is TGTGCCAGCAGTGCGGATAGCAATCAGCCCCAGCATTTT. The chain carries TRBV7-3 and TRBJ1-5; D unresolved. The CDR3 sequence is 13 residues long. From germline, CDR1 is SGHTA and CDR2 FQGTGA. V lost 6 bases and J 0 bases, leaving 6 bases between the germline ends.

This chain uses TRBV4-1 with TRBJ1-2; D is uncertain. CDR1 is MGHRA, CDR2 YSYEKL, per germline. Deletions cut 4 bases from V and 2 bases from J, with 17 bases between. The CDR3 spans 16 residues. Written as DNA, the CDR3 is TGCGCCAGCAGCCCTTTCCGGGAACCTGAAAACTATGGCTACACCTTC. Amino acid sequence: CASSPFREPENYGYTF.

The genes are TRBV5-6 and TRBJ2-7; 8 positions agree with TRBD1. Per the germline V gene, CDR1 is SGHDT and CDR2 is YYEEEE. The CDR3 runs 14 residues. V shed 6 bases, J shed 3 bases, and the junction held 8 bases outside the gene matches. The CDR3 here is CASTQGQGGYEQYF. The CDR3 DNA reads TGTGCCAGCACCCAAGGACAGGGCGGCTACGAGCAGTACTTC.

The chain couples TRBV6-5 to TRBJ1-3, with a possible D match to TRBD1 (6 bases). Germline V gene lookup returns CDR1 MNHEY and CDR2 SVGAGI. The CDR3 has 16 amino acids. The germline V and J ends were trimmed by 4 bases and 1 base, with 14 bases remaining between them. As DNA, the CDR3 is TGTGCCAGCAGTTTTCGTTACAGGGATTCTGGAAACACCATATATTTT. Protein sequence: CASSFRYRDSGNTIYF.